This entry features one T cell receptor (beta chain) sequence. The antigen is unknown. Expressed TCRB transcripts got sequenced, as all isolated RNA was reverse transcribed. Measured with immunoSEQ multiplex PCR; TCRdb has only the in-frame clones, and not every one. Of about 350,000 clones in the sample, roughly a fifth are singletons; the top ten hold approximately 0.041%. The data belong to a study of beta chain features in type 1 diabetes. The study, taken as a whole, reports: Within each of all four CD4+ subsets, Type 1 diabetes patients had TCRB CDR3s that were moderately but significantly shorter. A definitive answer on HLA type influencing TCRB rearrangement was not reached here.

CD45RO/CCR7/CD25/CD127/CD95/CD27 separated CD4+ naive, central memory, regulatory and stem cell-like memory cells by sorting. Source material: naive CD4+ T cells from blood. This TCR was recovered from a young woman in good health.

The CDR3 loop reads CASSVLEGAYEQYF. DNA of the CDR3: TGTGCCAGCAGTGTTCTCGAGGGGGCCTACGAGCAGTACTTC. The V call is TRBV7-2, the J call TRBJ2-7; a weak D match, TRBD1 (6 bases). Between the trimmed V and J ends, which lost 6 bases and 2 bases, there was a span of 14 bases. Germline CDR1 is SGHTA and CDR2 is FQGNSA. The CDR3 totals 14 residues.